Listed below are T cell receptor beta chains from one sample, sequenced in a study of shared clonotypes between healthy human individuals. Assay: immunoSEQ multiplex PCR; the TCRdb copy retains only in-frame clones and omits some. The table shows 2 million to 2.5 million clones, with 85% to 95% occurring only once. Sequences were obtained from naive CD4+ T cells from PBMCs. The receptors derive from a man aged 18 to 30 in good health. Some clones in this sample may be carry-over from other donors' samples. Each CDR3 is given without its conserved first and last residue. Fields, in order: J gene, clone size, CDR3 length, V gene, CDR3 protein. Clone size is given for some rows only: seen once, a few or many times, or a class if the clone is expanded.

TRBJ2-7 | . | 12 | TRBV2 | ASRSEGLTYEQY
TRBJ2-7 | . | 12 | TRBV9 | AAHGVAGVLEQY
TRBJ1-2 | . | 12 | TRBV6-5 | ASTPREKLYGYT
TRBJ2-3 | . | 14 | TRBV10-3 | AIISRLGDPKDTQY
TRBJ2-7 | once | 16 | TRBV5-1 | ASSLALLAGGHAYEQY
TRBJ1-1 | . | 12 | TRBV11-2 | ASSLADRETEAF
TRBJ2-7 | . | 12 | TRBV5-6 | ASSLIEEGDEQY
TRBJ2-5 | . | 14 | TRBV27 | ASKRKTSGRGETQY
TRBJ2-7 | . | 14 | TRBV9 | ASSVDPGRARYEQY
TRBJ2-1 | . | 13 | TRBV7-3 | ASSKGQGAYNEQF
TRBJ2-7 | . | 10 | TRBV25-1 | ASSESPPEQY
TRBJ2-3 | . | 12 | TRBV13 | ASSSTSSTDTQY
TRBJ1-1 | . | 11 | TRBV6-4 | ASSVDRATEAF
TRBJ2-3 | . | 13 | TRBV6-1 | ASSGRLAATDTQY
TRBJ2-7 | once | 13 | TRBV7-2 | ASRLGTSGTYEQY
TRBJ2-1 | . | 13 | TRBV6-1 | ASRTTPGAGNEQF
TRBJ2-6 | once | 11 | TRBV29-1 | SALSQGANVLT
TRBJ2-3 | . | 11 | TRBV18 | ASSLNKQDTQY
TRBJ2-1 | . | 15 | TRBV5-1 | ASSGTGTEGAYNEQF
TRBJ1-3 | . | 11 | TRBV5-3 | ASSVGGSDTIY
TRBJ1-6 | . | 9 | TRBV20-1 | SARDTVLLH
TRBJ1-1 | . | 10 | TRBV30 | AWTQTSQGAF
TRBJ1-1 | . | 14 | TRBV28 | ASRTYRGLKITEAF
TRBJ1-3 | . | 12 | TRBV6-5 | ASSYGQVESTIY
TRBJ2-1 | . | 13 | TRBV5-1 | ASSWTESSYNEQF
TRBJ2-5 | . | 12 | TRBV28 | ASRGQGYEETQY
TRBJ2-5 | . | 13 | TRBV9 | ASSGGGLAGETQY
TRBJ2-7 | . | 15 | TRBV9 | ASSAGTSGRGSYEQY
TRBJ1-3 | . | 14 | TRBV7-2 | ASSTMPYLSGNTIY
TRBJ1-1 | . | 13 | TRBV6-5 | ASSYSMTGGMEAF
TRBJ1-2 | . | 12 | TRBV7-9 | ASSLESGLYGYT
TRBJ2-1 | once | 16 | TRBV7-9 | ASSLAVAGGPSYNEQF
TRBJ1-5 | . | 14 | TRBV7-2 | ASSLAIGEGNQPQH
TRBJ1-5 | few | 12 | TRBV27 | ASSLSGGSQPQH
TRBJ1-1 | . | 12 | TRBV27 | ASSRTGMNTEAF
TRBJ2-1 | . | 15 | TRBV28 | ATFNGGIISSYNEQF
TRBJ2-3 | . | 15 | TRBV5-1 | ASSPDPLAGGTDTQY
TRBJ1-1 | . | 12 | TRBV6-5 | ASSYRVRNTEAF
TRBJ2-5 | . | 13 | TRBV5-1 | ASSRGNSGHETQY
TRBJ2-3 | . | 13 | TRBV5-1 | ASSLERRGTDTQY
TRBJ2-1 | . | 12 | TRBV21-1 | ASRTGNFVNEQF
TRBJ1-2 | . | 13 | TRBV28 | ASSLLGGPNYGYT
TRBJ2-1 | . | 15 | TRBV19 | ASSIGYRAGVFNEQF
TRBJ2-3 | . | 13 | TRBV2 | ASSKGVAEFDTQY
TRBJ1-5 | . | 11 | TRBV7-2 | ASSLGFYQPQH
TRBJ2-2 | . | 13 | TRBV7-8 | ASSPTGVYTGELF
TRBJ2-7 | . | 12 | TRBV27 | ASSWQTVGYEQY
TRBJ2-3 | . | 13 | TRBV10-3 | AISHGLLSTDTQY
TRBJ2-1 | . | 13 | TRBV7-3 | ASSKAGTVYNEQF
TRBJ2-6 | . | 17 | TRBV5-1 | ASGLATGALGSGANVLT